The TCR beta chain under discussion was sequenced for a study of blood T cell repertoires in COVID-19. CDR3 size: 14 residues. The germline CDR1 and CDR2 sequences are ENHRY and SYGVKD. Trimming left V 4 bases short and J 0 bases short, with 6 bases between. Authors' processing steps: Reference gene primer amplification in the assay estimated nucleated cell counts. TCRdb keeps only in-frame clones here, not all; method: immunoSEQ multiplex PCR. D and trimming come from the DNA, and the V and J calls and clone size come from that table. The sample consists of some 63,000 clones, about 82% of them appearing once.

The receptor's source is a human donor in a cohort sampled during active COVID-19. Sequenced: peripheral blood. V and J are TRBV10-3 and TRBJ2-2; possible D gene TRBD1, 5 bases. The CDR3: CAISGGPNTGELFF. The DNA of the CDR3 is TGTGCCATCAGTGGGGGCCCGAACACCGGGGAGCTGTTTTTT.